This T cell receptor beta chain derives from a study of regulatory T cells in long-lasting Graves disease. The study, taken as a whole, reports: New patients shared 750 to 1,000 public clonotypes, fewer than the 2,500 to 3,500 shared by persistent patients.

As for time point: newly diagnosed GD, antithyroid drugs for less than 3 months. With RNA extracted from PBMCs as input, the TCR library was made. Arm-PCR of CDR3 regions and iRepertoire HTBI primers were the basis on which TCR beta libraries were built. MiXCR, applied by TCRdb to the multiplex PCR reads, yields one record per CDR3 protein. The sample holds around 400,000 distinct CDR3 sequences, approximately 12% seen once. Turning to this clonotype: The antigen remains undetermined. Possible read error: a much larger clone is one base away.

The same sample was also used in a study of T cells in Graves' hyperthyroidism and ophthalmopathy.

This clonotype was obtained from a woman aged 18-29 years with Graves disease. The sample here was peripheral blood mononuclear cells (PBMCs), taken at new diagnosis, from a patient treated with antithyroid drugs.

In DNA, the CDR3 is TGTGCCAGCTCACCTGCCCTCGGCGAGCAGTACTTC. Protein sequence: CASSPALGEQYF. The genes are TRBV28 and TRBJ2-7, with D unresolved. Per germline, CDR1 MDHEN and CDR2 SYDVKM. V dropped 8 bases and J dropped 6 bases, with 14 bases sitting between them. The CDR3 is 12 amino acids.